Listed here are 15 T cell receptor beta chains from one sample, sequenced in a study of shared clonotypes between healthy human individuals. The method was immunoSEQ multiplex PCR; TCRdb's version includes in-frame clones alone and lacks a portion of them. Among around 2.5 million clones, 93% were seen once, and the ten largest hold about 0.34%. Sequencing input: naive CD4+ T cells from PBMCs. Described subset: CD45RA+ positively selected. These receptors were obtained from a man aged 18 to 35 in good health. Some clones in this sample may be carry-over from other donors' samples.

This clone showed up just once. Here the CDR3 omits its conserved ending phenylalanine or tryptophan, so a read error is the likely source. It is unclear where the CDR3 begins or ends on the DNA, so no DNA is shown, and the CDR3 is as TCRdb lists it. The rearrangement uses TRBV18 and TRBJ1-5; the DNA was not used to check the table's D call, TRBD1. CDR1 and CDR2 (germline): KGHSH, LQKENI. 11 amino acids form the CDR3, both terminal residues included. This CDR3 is CASSPPGPRGQ.

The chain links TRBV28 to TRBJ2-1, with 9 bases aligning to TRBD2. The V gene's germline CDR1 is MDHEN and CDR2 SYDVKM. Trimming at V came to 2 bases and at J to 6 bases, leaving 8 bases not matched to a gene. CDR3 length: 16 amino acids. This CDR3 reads CASSLSGLAGFNEQFF. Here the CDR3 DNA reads TGTGCCAGCAGTTTAAGTGGTCTAGCGGGGTTCAATGAGCAGTTCTTC.

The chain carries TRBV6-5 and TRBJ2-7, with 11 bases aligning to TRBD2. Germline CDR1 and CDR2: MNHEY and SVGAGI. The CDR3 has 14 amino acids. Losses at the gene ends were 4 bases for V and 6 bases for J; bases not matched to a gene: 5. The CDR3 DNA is TGTGCCAGCAGTTTACTAGCGGGAGAGAGCGAGCAGTACTTC. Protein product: CASSLLAGESEQYF.

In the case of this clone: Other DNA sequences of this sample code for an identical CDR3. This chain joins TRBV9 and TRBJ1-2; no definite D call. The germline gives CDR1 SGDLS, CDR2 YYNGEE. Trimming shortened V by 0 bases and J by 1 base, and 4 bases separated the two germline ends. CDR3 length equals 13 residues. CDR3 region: CASSVAVNYGYTF. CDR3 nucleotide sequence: TGTGCCAGCAGCGTAGCGGTTAACTATGGCTACACCTTC.

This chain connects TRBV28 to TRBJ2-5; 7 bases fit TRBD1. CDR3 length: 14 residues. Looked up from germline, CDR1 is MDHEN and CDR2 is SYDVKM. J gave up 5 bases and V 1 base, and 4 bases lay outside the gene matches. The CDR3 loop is CASSLLSQGETQYF. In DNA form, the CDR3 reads TGTGCCAGCAGTTTATTATCACAGGGGGAGACCCAGTACTTC.

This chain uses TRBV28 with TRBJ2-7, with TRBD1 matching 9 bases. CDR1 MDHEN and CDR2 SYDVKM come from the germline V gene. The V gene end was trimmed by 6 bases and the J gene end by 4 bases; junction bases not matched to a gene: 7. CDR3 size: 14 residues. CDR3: CASSRPGTGYEQYF. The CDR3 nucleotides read TGTGCCAGCAGCCGTCCCGGGACAGGGTACGAGCAGTACTTC. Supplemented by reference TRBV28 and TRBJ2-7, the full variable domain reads DVKVTQSSRYLVKRTGEKVFLECVQDMDHENMFWYRQDPGLGLRLIYFSYDVKMKEKGDIPEGYSVSREKKERFSLILESASTNQTSMYLCASSRPGTGYEQYFGPGTRLTVT.

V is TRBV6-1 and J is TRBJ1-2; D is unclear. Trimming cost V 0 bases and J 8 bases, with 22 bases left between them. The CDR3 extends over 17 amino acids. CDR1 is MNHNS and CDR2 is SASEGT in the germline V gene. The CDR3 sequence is CASSEAHAAFFRSGYTF. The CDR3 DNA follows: TGTGCCAGCAGTGAAGCCCACGCGGCTTTCTTTCGTTCAGGCTACACCTTC.

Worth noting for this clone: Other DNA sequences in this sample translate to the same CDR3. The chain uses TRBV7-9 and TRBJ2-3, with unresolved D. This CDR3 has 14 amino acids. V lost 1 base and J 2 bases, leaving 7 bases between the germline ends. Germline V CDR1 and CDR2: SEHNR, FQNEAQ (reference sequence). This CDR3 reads CASSLDGPTDTQYF. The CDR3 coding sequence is TGTGCCAGCAGCTTAGATGGGCCCACAGATACGCAGTATTTT.

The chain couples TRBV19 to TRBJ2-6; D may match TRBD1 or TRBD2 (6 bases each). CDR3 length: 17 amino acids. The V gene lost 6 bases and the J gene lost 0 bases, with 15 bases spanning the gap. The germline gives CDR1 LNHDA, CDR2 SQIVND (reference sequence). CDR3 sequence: CASSYSRGHSGANVLTF. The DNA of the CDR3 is TGTGCCAGTAGCTATAGTCGGGGGCACTCTGGGGCCAACGTCCTGACTTTC.

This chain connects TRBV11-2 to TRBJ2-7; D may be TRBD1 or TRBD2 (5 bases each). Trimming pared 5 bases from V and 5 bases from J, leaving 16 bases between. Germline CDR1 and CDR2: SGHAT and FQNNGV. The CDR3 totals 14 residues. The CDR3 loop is CASSPGRASDEQYF. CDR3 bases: TGTGCCAGCAGCCCGGGGCGGGCGTCGGACGAGCAGTACTTC.

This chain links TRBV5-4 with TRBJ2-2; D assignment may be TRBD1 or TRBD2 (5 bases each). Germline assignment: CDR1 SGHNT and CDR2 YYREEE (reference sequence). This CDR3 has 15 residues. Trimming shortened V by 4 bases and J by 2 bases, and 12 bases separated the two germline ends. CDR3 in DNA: TGTGCCAGCAGCCCCGAGGGGTTCAACACCGGGGAGCTGTTTTTT. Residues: CASSPEGFNTGELFF.

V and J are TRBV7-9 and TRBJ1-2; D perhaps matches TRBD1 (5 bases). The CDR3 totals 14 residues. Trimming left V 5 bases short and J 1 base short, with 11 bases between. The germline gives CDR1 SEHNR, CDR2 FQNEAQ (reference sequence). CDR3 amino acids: CASSGWGGNYGYTF. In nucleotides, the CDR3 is TGTGCCAGCAGCGGGTGGGGCGGTAACTATGGCTACACCTTC.

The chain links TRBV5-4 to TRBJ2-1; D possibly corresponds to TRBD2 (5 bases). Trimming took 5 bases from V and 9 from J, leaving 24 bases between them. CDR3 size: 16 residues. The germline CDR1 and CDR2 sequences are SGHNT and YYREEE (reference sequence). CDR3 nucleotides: TGTGCCAGCAGTCGGAGAGAAGGTCTAGCTGCCGCTGAGCAGTTCTTC. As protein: CASSRREGLAAAEQFF.

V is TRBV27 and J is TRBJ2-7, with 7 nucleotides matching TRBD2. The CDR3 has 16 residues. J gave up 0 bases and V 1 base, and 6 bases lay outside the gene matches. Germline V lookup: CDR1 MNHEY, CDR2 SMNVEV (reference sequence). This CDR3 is CASSLLSWTSSYEQYF. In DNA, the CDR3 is TGTGCCAGCAGTTTATTGAGTTGGACTAGCTCCTACGAGCAGTACTTC.

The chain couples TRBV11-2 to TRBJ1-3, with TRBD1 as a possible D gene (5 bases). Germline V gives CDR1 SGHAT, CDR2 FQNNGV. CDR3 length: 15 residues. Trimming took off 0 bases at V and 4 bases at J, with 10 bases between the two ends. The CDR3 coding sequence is TGTGCCAGCAGCTTAGAGGGGGTCGCCGGAAACACCATATATTTT. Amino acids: CASSLEGVAGNTIYF.